This TCR beta chain was identified in a study of blood T cell repertoires in COVID-19. Whole-study context: COVID-19 samples from acute and convalescent phases originated in the United States, Italy and Spain.

The CDR3 loop spans 18 amino acids. Germline assignment: CDR1 MNHEY and CDR2 SVGEGT. Trimming left V 3 bases short and J 3 bases short, with 20 bases between. Measured with immunoSEQ multiplex PCR; TCRdb has only the in-frame clones, and not every one. Of more than 80,000 clones detected, about nine tenths appear once; the ten largest clones hold around 1.5%. This sequence was found in a human donor with active COVID-19. The donor label of this sample is uncertain. The sample comprised peripheral blood. The chain couples TRBV6-2 or TRBV6-3 to TRBJ1-4; no clear D. In DNA form, the CDR3 reads TGTGCCAGCAGTTATTCCCGGGATGAGGCCGCCTCTAATGAAAAACTGTTTTTT. Protein: CASSYSRDEAASNEKLFF.